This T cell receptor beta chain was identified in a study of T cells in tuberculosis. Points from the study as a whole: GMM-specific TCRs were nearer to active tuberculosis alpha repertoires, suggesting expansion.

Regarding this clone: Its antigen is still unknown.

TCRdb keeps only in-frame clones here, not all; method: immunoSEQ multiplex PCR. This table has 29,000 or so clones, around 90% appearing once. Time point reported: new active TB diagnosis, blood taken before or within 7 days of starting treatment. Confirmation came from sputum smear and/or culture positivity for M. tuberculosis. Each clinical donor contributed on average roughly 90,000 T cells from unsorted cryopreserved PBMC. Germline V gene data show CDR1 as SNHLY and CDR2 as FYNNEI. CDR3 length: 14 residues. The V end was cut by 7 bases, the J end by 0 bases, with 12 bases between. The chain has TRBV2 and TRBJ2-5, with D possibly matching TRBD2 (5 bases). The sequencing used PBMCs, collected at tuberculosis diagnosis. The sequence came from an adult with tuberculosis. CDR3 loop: CASKRGADQETQYF. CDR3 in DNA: TGTGCCAGCAAAAGAGGAGCGGACCAAGAGACCCAGTACTTC.